The present TCR beta chain was sequenced within a study of T-cell memory formation after mild COVID-19. From the 5' RACE reads, TCRdb called clonotypes with MiXCR, one entry per CDR3 protein. The repertoire includes under 200,000 distinct CDR3 sequences, 10% to 15% of them detected once, and 2.5% to 3.5% sits in the top ten. This clonotype was counted only a few times. The germline CDR1 and CDR2 sequences are SGHTA and FQGTGA. With 5 bases removed from V and 10 bases from J, the gap between germline ends came to 17 bases. The CDR3 spans 13 residues. The specimen was PBMCs or a T cell subset sorted from them (not recorded which). V gene TRBV7-3 combines with J gene TRBJ1-1, with D possibly being TRBD1 (6 bases). The sequence was obtained from a man between 18 and 29 years old who had mild COVID-19 (a few samples of this study predate the infection). Cell type and time point are not known. CDR3 coding DNA: TGTGCCAGCAGCCAGGACCCGGACAGCGCAGCTTTCTTT. Translated, it gives CASSQDPDSAAFF.